The 11 T cell receptor beta chains below come from one sample, sequenced in a study of control samples from healthy donors and cancer patients. This table comes from immunoSEQ multiplex PCR, and its TCRdb copy is limited to in-frame clones, with some not included. The table includes approximately 190,000 clones, about nine tenths detected once. Material: blood. The source is a man aged 30 to 45 in good health.

The chain uses TRBV19 and TRBJ2-1; TRBD1 agrees at 7 bases. CDR1 LNHDA and CDR2 SQIVND come from the germline V gene (reference sequence). J gave up 5 bases and V 6 bases, and 7 bases lay outside the gene matches. There are 14 residues in the CDR3. This CDR3 is CASRLQGSNNEQFF. The CDR3 DNA reads TGTGCCAGTAGATTACAGGGGAGCAACAATGAGCAGTTCTTC.

This sequence joins TRBV14 and TRBJ1-2; tentatively, D is TRBD1 (5 bases). With 6 bases removed from V and 6 bases from J, the gap between germline ends came to 14 bases. Germline CDR1 reads SGHDN; CDR2 reads FVKESK. The CDR3 has 13 amino acids. This CDR3 reads CASRRQGRDGYTF. The CDR3 DNA sequence: TGTGCCAGCAGACGCCAGGGTAGGGATGGCTACACCTTC.

This clone was recorded a few times. This rearrangement joins TRBV9 to TRBJ2-7, with D tentatively TRBD2 (5 bases). The germline V gene has CDR1 SGDLS and CDR2 YYNGEE. Trimming removed 0 bases at V and 2 bases at J, with 12 bases between. CDR3 size: 15 residues. The CDR3 loop reads CASSVARGPAYEQYF. The CDR3 DNA is TGTGCCAGCAGCGTAGCTCGGGGTCCAGCCTACGAGCAGTACTTC.

The rearrangement uses TRBV30 and TRBJ1-6, with 8 bases identical to TRBD1. This CDR3 region has 13 residues. CDR1 GTSNPN and CDR2 SVGIG come from the germline V gene (reference sequence). The J segment lost 6 bases and the V segment lost 3 bases, leaving 1 base of the junction unmatched. The CDR3 coding sequence is TGTGCCTGGAGCAGGGGGCTTAATTCACCCCTCCACTTT. Its translation is CAWSRGLNSPLHF. The entire variable domain, with the rest obtained from reference TRBV30 and TRBJ1-6, is as follows: SQTIHQWPATLVQPVGSPLSLECTVEGTSNPNLYWYRQAAGRGLQLLFYSVGIGQISSEVPQNLSASRPQDRQFILSSKKLLLSDSGFYLCAWSRGLNSPLHFGNGTRLTVT.

This clone came up once. This chain links TRBV7-3 with TRBJ2-7; possible D gene TRBD2, 6 bases. Germline V gene sequence: CDR1 SGHTA, CDR2 FQGTGA. The CDR3 is 14 amino acids. V was shortened by 2 bases and J by 5 bases, with 13 bases between the two germline ends. CDR3 loop: CASSLSGTGDEQYF. The CDR3 DNA follows: TGTGCCAGCAGCTTATCTGGGACGGGGGACGAGCAGTACTTC.

This clone was picked up a small number of times. V gene TRBV4-2 combines with J gene TRBJ1-6; D gene uncertain. The CDR3 contains 15 residues. The V end was cut by 0 bases, the J end by 7 bases, with 10 bases between. Germline CDR1 is LGHNA and CDR2 is YNFKEQ. The CDR3 nucleotides are TGTGCCAGCAGCCAAGAAACGTCTTCAAATTCACCCCTCCACTTT. It encodes CASSQETSSNSPLHF.

This chain links TRBV2 with TRBJ2-1; possible D gene TRBD2, 7 bases. Germline assignment: CDR1 SNHLY and CDR2 FYNNEI. Trimming shortened V by 1 base and J by 8 bases, and 15 bases separated the two germline ends. This CDR3 has 15 residues. CDR3 sequence (DNA): TGTGCCAGCAGTGAAGAGGGGGGGGGTTACCATGAGCAGTTCTTC. Amino acid sequence: CASSEEGGGYHEQFF.

V and J are TRBV12-5 and TRBJ1-5, with D maybe TRBD1 (5 bases). V lost 6 bases, J lost 3 bases, and 9 bases lay in between. Germline V gene lookup returns CDR1 LGHNT and CDR2 FRNRAP. This CDR3 spans 13 amino acids. The CDR3 bases are TGTGCTAGTGGACTGGGGGTCAATCAGCCCCAGCATTTT. Translated: CASGLGVNQPQHF.

The rearrangement links TRBV9 to TRBJ1-1; D uncertain. Germline V CDR1 and CDR2: SGDLS, YYNGEE. V lost 3 bases, J lost 6 bases, and 15 bases lay in between. This CDR3 has 14 residues. Here the CDR3 reads CASSEAPQGAEAFF. The CDR3 bases are TGTGCCAGCAGCGAGGCTCCGCAAGGCGCTGAAGCTTTCTTT.

This sequence joins TRBV7-9 and TRBJ2-1, with 7 bases aligning to TRBD1. Germline trimming cut 5 bases from V and 0 bases from J; bases unmatched to any gene: 1. Germline V lookup: CDR1 SEHNR, CDR2 FQNEAQ (reference sequence). This CDR3 spans 14 amino acids. The CDR3: CASSRQGSYNEQFF. CDR3 DNA: TGTGCCAGCAGCCGACAGGGCTCCTACAATGAGCAGTTCTTC.

V usage is TRBV21-1 and J usage is TRBJ2-3. TRBV21-1 is noted as a pseudogene. CDR3 length: 18 amino acids. CDR3 nucleotide sequence: TGTGCCAGCAGCAAGTTGACCATATCACCCTCTAGCACAGATACGCAGTATTTT. It translates to CASSKLTISPSSTDTQYF.